This T cell receptor beta chain stems from a study of Ad26.COV2.S vaccination and SARS-CoV-2 variants. About the study: Ad26.COV2.S arm of COV1001 included the donor. Participants got Ad26.COV2.S intramuscularly, once or twice 56 days apart.

Only in-frame clones appear in the TCRdb table, and some are missing; sequencing was by immunoSEQ multiplex PCR. The sample carries 350,000 to 500,000 clones, approximately 88% recorded once. Germline CDR1 and CDR2: SGHRS and YFSETQ. This CDR3 contains 12 residues. Trimming cost V 4 bases and J 7 bases, with 12 bases left between them. This sample's treatment: 15 to 20 received Ad26.COV2.S at low or high dose, single or two shots; about five received placebo; per-sample allocation not given. Following the first vaccine or placebo injection, samples were taken on day 63. An adult of 18-55 years in Boston served as donor.

The source is a person between 18 and 59 years old who received the Ad26.COV2.S COVID-19 vaccine or a placebo. This chain joins TRBV5-1 and TRBJ2-7; D possibly corresponds to TRBD1 (5 bases). Sample: peripheral blood, taken in a trial of Ad26.COV2.S vaccine versus placebo. This CDR3 reads CASSLTVEEQYF. The CDR3, as DNA: TGCGCCAGCAGCCTGACAGTTGAGGAGCAGTACTTC.